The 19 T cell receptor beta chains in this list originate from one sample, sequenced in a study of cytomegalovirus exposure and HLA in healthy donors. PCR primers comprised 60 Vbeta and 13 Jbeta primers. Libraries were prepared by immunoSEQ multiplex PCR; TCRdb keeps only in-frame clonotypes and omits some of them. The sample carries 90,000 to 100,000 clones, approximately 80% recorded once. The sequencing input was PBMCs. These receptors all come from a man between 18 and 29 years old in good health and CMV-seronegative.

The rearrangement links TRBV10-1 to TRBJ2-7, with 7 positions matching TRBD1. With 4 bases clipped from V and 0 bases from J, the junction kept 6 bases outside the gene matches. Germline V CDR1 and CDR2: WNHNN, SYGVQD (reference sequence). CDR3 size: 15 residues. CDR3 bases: TGCGCCAGCAGTGGACGGGACAGAGCCTCCTACGAGCAGTACTTC. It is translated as CASSGRDRASYEQYF.

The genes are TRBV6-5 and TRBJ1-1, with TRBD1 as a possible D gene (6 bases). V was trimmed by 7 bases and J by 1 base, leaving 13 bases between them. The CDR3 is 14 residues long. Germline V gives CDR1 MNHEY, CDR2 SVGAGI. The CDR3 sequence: CASKRDRTNTEAFF. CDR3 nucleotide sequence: TGTGCCAGCAAAAGAGACAGGACGAACACTGAAGCTTTCTTT.

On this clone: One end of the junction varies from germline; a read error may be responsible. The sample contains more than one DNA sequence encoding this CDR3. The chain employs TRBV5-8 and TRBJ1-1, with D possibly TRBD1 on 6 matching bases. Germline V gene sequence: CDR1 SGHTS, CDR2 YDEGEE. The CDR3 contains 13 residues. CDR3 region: CASSLTGNTEAFF. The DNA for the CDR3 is TGTGCCAGCAGCTTGACAGGGAACACTGAAGCTTTCTTC.

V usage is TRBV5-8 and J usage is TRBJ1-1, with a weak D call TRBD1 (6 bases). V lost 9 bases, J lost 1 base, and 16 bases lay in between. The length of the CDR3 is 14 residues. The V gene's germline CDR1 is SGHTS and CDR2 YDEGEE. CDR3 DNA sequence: TGTGCCAACTCTGACAGGTCGCGGAACACTGAAGCTTTCTTT. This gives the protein CANSDRSRNTEAFF.

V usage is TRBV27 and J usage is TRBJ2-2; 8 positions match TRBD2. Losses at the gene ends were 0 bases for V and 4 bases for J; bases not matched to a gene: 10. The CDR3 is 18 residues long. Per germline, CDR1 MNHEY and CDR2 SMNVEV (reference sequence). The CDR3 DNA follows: TGTGCCAGCAGTTTATCGATAGCGGGGTGGGCTCGCACCGGGGAGCTGTTTTTT. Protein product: CASSLSIAGWARTGELFF.

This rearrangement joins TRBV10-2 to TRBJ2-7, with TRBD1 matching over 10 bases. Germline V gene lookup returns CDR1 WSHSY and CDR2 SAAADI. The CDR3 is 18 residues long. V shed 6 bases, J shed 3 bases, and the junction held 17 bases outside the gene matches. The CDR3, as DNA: TGCGCCAGCAGGGGGGATTTGTCCGGGACAGGGGATTACTACGAGCAGTACTTC. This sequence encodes CASRGDLSGTGDYYEQYF.

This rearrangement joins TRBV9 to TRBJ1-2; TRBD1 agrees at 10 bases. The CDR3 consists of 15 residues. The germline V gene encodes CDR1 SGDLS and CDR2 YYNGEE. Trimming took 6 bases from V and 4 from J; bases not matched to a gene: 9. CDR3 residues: CASNLGGDRGYGYTF. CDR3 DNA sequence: TGTGCCAGCAACCTGGGAGGGGACAGGGGCTATGGCTACACCTTC.

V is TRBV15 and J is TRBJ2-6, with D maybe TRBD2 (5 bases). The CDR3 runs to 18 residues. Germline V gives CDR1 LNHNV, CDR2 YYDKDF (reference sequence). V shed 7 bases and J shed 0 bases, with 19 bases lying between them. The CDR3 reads CATTGSGNPLSGANVLTF. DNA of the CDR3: TGTGCCACCACCGGGTCGGGAAACCCACTCTCTGGGGCCAACGTCCTGACTTTC.

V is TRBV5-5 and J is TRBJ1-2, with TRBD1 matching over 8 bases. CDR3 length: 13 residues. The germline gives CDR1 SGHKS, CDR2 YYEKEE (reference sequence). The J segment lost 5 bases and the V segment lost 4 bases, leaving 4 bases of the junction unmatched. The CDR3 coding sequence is TGTGCCAGCAGCCCAGGGGGCGATTATGGCTACACCTTC. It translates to CASSPGGDYGYTF.

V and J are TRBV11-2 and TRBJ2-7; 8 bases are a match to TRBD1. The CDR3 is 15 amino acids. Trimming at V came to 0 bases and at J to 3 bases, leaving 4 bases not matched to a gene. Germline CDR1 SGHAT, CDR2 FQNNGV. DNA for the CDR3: TGTGCCAGCAGCTTAGATCCGGGACAGGTCTACGAGCAGTACTTC. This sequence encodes CASSLDPGQVYEQYF. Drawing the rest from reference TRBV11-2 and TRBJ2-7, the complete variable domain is EAGVAQSPRYKIIEKRQSVAFWCNPISGHATLYWYQQILGQGPKLLIQFQNNGVVDDSQLPKDRFSAERLKGVDSTLKIQPAKLEDSAVYLCASSLDPGQVYEQYFGPGTRLTVT.

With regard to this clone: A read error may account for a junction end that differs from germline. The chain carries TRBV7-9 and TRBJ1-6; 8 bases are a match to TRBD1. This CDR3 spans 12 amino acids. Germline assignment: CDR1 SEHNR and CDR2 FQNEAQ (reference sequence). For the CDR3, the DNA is TGTTCCAGCAGCTTAGCAGACAGGGGTGTCCACTTT. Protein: CSSSLADRGVHF.

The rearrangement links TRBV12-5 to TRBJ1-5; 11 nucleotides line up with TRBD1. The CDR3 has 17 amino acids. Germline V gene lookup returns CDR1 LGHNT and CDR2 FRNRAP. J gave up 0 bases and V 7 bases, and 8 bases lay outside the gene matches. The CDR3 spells CASASGTGGYSNQPQHF. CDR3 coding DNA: TGTGCTAGTGCTTCAGGGACAGGGGGTTATAGCAATCAGCCCCAGCATTTT.

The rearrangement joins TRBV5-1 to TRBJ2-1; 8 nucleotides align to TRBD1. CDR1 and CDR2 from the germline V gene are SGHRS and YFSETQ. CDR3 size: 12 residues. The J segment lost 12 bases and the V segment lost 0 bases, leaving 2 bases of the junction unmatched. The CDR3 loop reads CASSLGGQGQFF. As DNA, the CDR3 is TGCGCCAGCAGCTTGGGAGGACAGGGGCAGTTCTTC.

The CDR3 protein is CASSLSFGAGSPLHF. The CDR3 DNA sequence: TGTGCCAGCAGCTTAAGTTTCGGTGCAGGTTCACCCCTCCACTTT. This chain joins TRBV13 and TRBJ1-6; D is uncertain. Germline CDR1 and CDR2: PRHDT and FYEKMQ (reference sequence). The CDR3 totals 15 residues. The V end was cut by 2 bases, the J end by 9 bases, with 14 bases between.

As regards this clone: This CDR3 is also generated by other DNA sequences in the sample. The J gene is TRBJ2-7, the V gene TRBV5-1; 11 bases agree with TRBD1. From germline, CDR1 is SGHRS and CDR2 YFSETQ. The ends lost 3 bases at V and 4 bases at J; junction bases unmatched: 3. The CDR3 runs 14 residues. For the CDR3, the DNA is TGCGCCAGCAGCTCTGGACAGGGGGCGTACGAGCAGTACTTC. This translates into CASSSGQGAYEQYF.

Written as DNA, the CDR3 is TGTGCCAGCAGCTACCGGGACAGGGGTCGTAGTTCCGGCTCCTATAATTCACCCCTCCACTTT. Translation: CASSYRDRGRSSGSYNSPLHF. The rearrangement uses TRBV7-8 and TRBJ1-6; 10 bases map to TRBD1. The CDR3 sequence is 21 residues long. V lost 4 bases and J lost 0; bases outside the gene matches: 15. CDR1 and CDR2 (germline): SGHVS, FQNEAQ.

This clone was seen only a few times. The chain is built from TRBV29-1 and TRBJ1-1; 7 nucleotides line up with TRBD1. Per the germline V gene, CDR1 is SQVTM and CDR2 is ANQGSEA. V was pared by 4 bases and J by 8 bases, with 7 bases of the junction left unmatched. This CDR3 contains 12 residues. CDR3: CSVGGQQREAFF. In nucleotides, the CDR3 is TGCAGCGTTGGGGGACAGCAGCGGGAAGCTTTCTTT. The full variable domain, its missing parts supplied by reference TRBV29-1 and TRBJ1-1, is SAVISQKPSRDICQRGTSLTIQCQVDSQVTMMFWYRQQPGQSLTLIATANQGSEATYESGFVIDKFPISRPNLTFSTLTVSNMSPEDSSIYLCSVGGQQREAFFGQGTRLTVV.

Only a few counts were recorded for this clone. The CDR3 loop reads CASSGSGATEAFF. The CDR3 nucleotides are TGTGCCAGTAGTGGATCCGGAGCCACTGAAGCTTTCTTT. The chain joins TRBV19 to TRBJ1-1, with D unresolved. The CDR3 runs to 13 residues. Germline V gene sequence: CDR1 LNHDA, CDR2 SQIVND (reference sequence). Between the trimmed V and J ends, which lost 5 bases and 4 bases, there was a span of 11 bases.

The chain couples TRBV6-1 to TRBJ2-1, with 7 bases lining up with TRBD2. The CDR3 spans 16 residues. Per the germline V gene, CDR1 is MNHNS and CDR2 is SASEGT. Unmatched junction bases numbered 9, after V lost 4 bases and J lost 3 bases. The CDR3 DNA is TGTGCCAGCAGTGCCGTGGGCAGCGGGGTCTACAATGAGCAGTTCTTC. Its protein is CASSAVGSGVYNEQFF.